This TCR beta chain was observed in a study of shared clonotypes between healthy human individuals. General study findings and limits: Inspection by rarefaction showed sorted-subset sequencing to be incomplete despite large depth. Generation probabilities were higher for clonotypes shared across all four sorted-subset donors than for unshared ones.

Regarding this clone: Its target is unknown.

Replicate PCRs from sorted subsets contained roughly 200 ng DNA, which is 30,000 to 35,000 T cell genomes. Assay used: immunoSEQ multiplex PCR; TCRdb lists only in-frame clones, some missing. In the table there are roughly 500,000 clones, 95% to 97% of which are singletons. Germline lookup yields CDR1 MNHEY and CDR2 SVGAGI. V was cut by 2 bases and J by 3 bases, with 12 bases left in between. The CDR3 runs 15 residues. Memory CD4+ cells were the fraction left after CD45RA+ naive selection. The sample was naive CD4+ T cells sorted from blood. This sample's subset: CD45RA+ positively selected. The TCR comes from a woman aged 30 to 39 in good health. This sequence joins TRBV6-5 and TRBJ2-3; D may be TRBD1 or TRBD2 (7 bases each). The DNA for the CDR3 is TGTGCCAGCAGTTACGGGCAGGGGGGGACAGATACGCAGTATTTT. Translating gives CASSYGQGGTDTQYF.